Below are 19 T cell receptor beta chains sequenced from a single sample in a study of identical twins. TCRdb re-derived calls from the 5' RACE reads in MiXCR, one entry per CDR3 protein. The data show roughly 1,500,000 distinct CDR3 sequences, roughly 35% seen once. The sequenced material came from cord blood. These receptors came from a newborn girl in good health.

The genes are TRBV27 and TRBJ2-1; perhaps TRBD2 as D (6 bases). V was pared by 9 bases and J by 6 bases, with 15 bases between. CDR3 length: 13 amino acids. Germline loops: CDR1 MNHEY, CDR2 SMNVEV (reference sequence). The CDR3 loop reads CASRGWAVNEQFF. CDR3 coding DNA: TGTGCCAGTCGGGGGTGGGCGGTCAATGAGCAGTTCTTC.

The gene calls are TRBV4-1 and TRBJ2-1, with TRBD2 identical over 8 bases. Germline V CDR1 and CDR2: MGHRA, YSYEKL. The trim removed 1 base at V and 4 bases at J, leaving 6 bases unmatched. This CDR3 is 16 amino acids long. The CDR3 coding sequence is TGCGCCAGCAGCCAAGGCCATAGCGGGGAATACAATGAGCAGTTCTTC. Encoded protein: CASSQGHSGEYNEQFF.

This clonotype was detected only a few times. This chain connects TRBV7-9 to TRBJ1-2, with D possibly matching TRBD1 (5 bases). The ends were cut back, 5 bases at V and 2 bases at J, with 9 bases in the middle. CDR3 size: 13 residues. The germline gives CDR1 SEHNR, CDR2 FQNEAQ (reference sequence). In DNA form, the CDR3 reads TGTGCCAGCAGCCACCGACAGAACTATGGCTACACCTTC. It specifies CASSHRQNYGYTF.

This clonotype was seen only a few times. V and J are TRBV20-1 and TRBJ2-7; possibly TRBD2 for D (5 bases). The CDR3 length is 12 residues. Per germline, CDR1 DFQATT and CDR2 SNEGSKA (reference sequence). V lost 8 bases and J lost 1, with 12 bases in between. CDR3 protein: CSQRTLSYEQYF. CDR3 in DNA: TGCAGTCAGAGGACTTTATCCTACGAGCAGTACTTC.

As regards this clonotype: Sequence at one end of the junction differs from germline and may be a read error. This chain connects TRBV9 to TRBJ2-7; D is uncertain. The CDR3 loop spans 12 amino acids. Germline V gives CDR1 SGDLS, CDR2 YYNGEE. CDR3 loop: CAGSETFNEQYF. The CDR3 DNA sequence: TGTGCCGGCAGCGAGACCTTTAATGAGCAGTACTTC.

This clonotype was seen at least ten times. The chain recombines TRBV6-1 with TRBJ1-2, with TRBD1 matching 9 bases. This CDR3 spans 15 amino acids. V lost 2 bases and J lost 4; bases outside the gene matches: 5. CDR1 MNHNS and CDR2 SASEGT come from the germline V gene. For the CDR3, the DNA is TGTGCCAGCAGTGAAAAACCGGACAGGGGCTATGGCTACACCTTC. Translating it yields CASSEKPDRGYGYTF.

V usage is TRBV5-1 and J usage is TRBJ1-2, with 8 bases lining up with TRBD1. Germline V lookup: CDR1 SGHRS, CDR2 YFSETQ. The CDR3 has 14 amino acids. J lost 8 bases, V lost 4 bases, and 10 bases had no gene match. CDR3 region: CASSMDRVRRGYTF. As DNA, the CDR3 is TGCGCCAGCAGCATGGACAGGGTTCGTCGGGGCTACACCTTC.

This clonotype was seen a few times. The chain employs TRBV6-1 and TRBJ2-3; 8 positions match TRBD2. Germline CDR1 reads MNHNS; CDR2 reads SASEGT. The J segment lost 1 base and the V segment lost 10 bases, leaving 10 bases of the junction unmatched. CDR3 length: 15 residues. The CDR3 sequence is CAIRGGQRRTDTQYF. DNA for the CDR3: TGTGCCATTCGGGGGGGCCAAAGACGCACAGATACGCAGTATTTT.

V gene TRBV12-3 or TRBV12-4 combines with J gene TRBJ1-2, with 9 bases lining up with TRBD1. V was clipped by 8 bases and J by 3 bases; unmatched bases: 10. The CDR3 consists of 15 residues. CDR3 bases: TGTGCCAGCTCGCCAAACAGGGGGCCCGACTATGGCTACACCTTC. Translated, it gives CASSPNRGPDYGYTF.

This clonotype occurred many times. The rearrangement uses TRBV12-3 or TRBV12-4 and TRBJ2-3, with D maybe TRBD2 (6 bases). The CDR3 is 13 residues long. Trimming took off 8 bases at V and 1 base at J, with 10 bases between the two ends. CDR3 in amino acids: CASGGPGTDTQYF. Here the CDR3 DNA reads TGTGCCAGCGGAGGGCCTGGCACAGATACGCAGTATTTT.

This sequence joins TRBV2 and TRBJ2-3, with D hard to call. CDR3 length: 11 residues. The V end lost 7 bases, the J end lost 4 bases, and 6 bases lay between the germline ends. Germline V gives CDR1 SNHLY, CDR2 FYNNEI. In nucleotides, the CDR3 is TGTGCCAGCACGTACCCAGATACGCAGTATTTT. This encodes CASTYPDTQYF.

The chain employs TRBV20-1 and TRBJ1-1; TRBD1 is a possible D gene (5 bases). Looked up from germline, CDR1 is DFQATT and CDR2 is SNEGSKA (reference sequence). Trimming took 3 bases from V and 1 from J, leaving 12 bases between them. The CDR3 runs 14 residues. The CDR3 sequence is CSARSHGGNTEAFF. In nucleotides, the CDR3 is TGCAGTGCTAGGAGCCACGGGGGGAACACTGAAGCTTTCTTT.

The chain has TRBV20-1 and TRBJ2-1; 8 bases are shared with TRBD2. With 3 bases clipped from V and 6 bases from J, the junction kept 10 bases outside the gene matches. The CDR3 is 15 amino acids. From germline, CDR1 is DFQATT and CDR2 SNEGSKA (reference sequence). This chain's CDR3 is CSASRGGPVVNEQFF. The CDR3 DNA reads as TGCAGTGCTAGCCGCGGGGGGCCGGTAGTCAATGAGCAGTTCTTC.

The sample holds a few counts of this clonotype. This chain connects TRBV3-1 to TRBJ2-7; D call uncertain. V was pared by 3 bases and J by 5 bases, with 11 bases between. CDR1 is LGHDT, CDR2 YNNKEL, per germline (reference sequence). CDR3 length equals 13 residues. The CDR3 sequence: CASSQFGLHEQYF. The DNA of the CDR3 is TGTGCCAGCAGCCAGTTTGGGTTACACGAGCAGTACTTC.

The chain combines TRBV20-1 with TRBJ2-3; 9 bases match TRBD2. V gave up 3 bases and J gave up 3 bases; unmatched junction bases: 10. The CDR3 has 16 amino acids. CDR1 and CDR2 (germline): DFQATT, SNEGSKA (reference sequence). CDR3 sequence reads: CSARQWRGRGTDTQYF. The CDR3 DNA reads as TGCAGTGCTAGGCAATGGCGCGGGAGGGGAACAGATACGCAGTATTTT.

The chain has TRBV7-8 and TRBJ2-1; no clear D. This CDR3 contains 11 residues. From germline, CDR1 is SGHVS and CDR2 FQNEAQ. V was clipped by 3 bases and J by 9 bases, with 6 bases between them. The CDR3 loop reads CASSFYGEQFF. CDR3 nucleotides: TGTGCCAGCAGCTTCTACGGTGAGCAGTTCTTC. Full variable domain (rest looked up from reference TRBV7-8 and TRBJ2-1): GAGVSQSPRYKVAKRGQDVALRCDPISGHVSLFWYQQALGQGPEFLTYFQNEAQLDKSGLPSDRFFAERPEGSVSTLKIQRTQQEDSAVYLCASSFYGEQFFGPGTRLTVL.

The rearrangement joins TRBV10-3 to TRBJ1-6; possibly TRBD1 for D (6 bases). Germline V gives CDR1 ENHRY, CDR2 SYGVKD. CDR3 length: 18 amino acids. The V end was cut by 2 bases, the J end by 6 bases, with 20 bases between. The CDR3 DNA reads as TGTGCCATCAGTGAGCTCGGACGGAGGGGGAATAGTAATTCACCCCTCCACTTT. It codes for CAISELGRRGNSNSPLHF.

This clonotype was found many times. CDR3 in amino acids: CAAKKQGPLYNEQFF. The CDR3 nucleotides are TGTGCCGCCAAGAAGCAGGGCCCCTTATACAATGAGCAGTTCTTC. The chain joins TRBV24-1 to TRBJ2-1, with a possible D match to TRBD1 (5 bases). Trimming pared 12 bases from V and 4 bases from J, leaving 21 bases between. The germline CDR1 and CDR2 sequences are KGHDR and SFDVKD. The CDR3 sequence is 15 residues long.

This rearrangement joins TRBV5-1 to TRBJ2-1; 8 nucleotides line up with TRBD1. Germline trimming cut 3 bases from V and 2 bases from J; bases unmatched to any gene: 4. This CDR3 is 15 amino acids long. The germline gives CDR1 SGHRS, CDR2 YFSETQ. This chain's CDR3 is CASSSPGQAYNEQFF. CDR3 DNA: TGCGCCAGCAGCTCTCCGGGACAGGCCTACAATGAGCAGTTCTTC.